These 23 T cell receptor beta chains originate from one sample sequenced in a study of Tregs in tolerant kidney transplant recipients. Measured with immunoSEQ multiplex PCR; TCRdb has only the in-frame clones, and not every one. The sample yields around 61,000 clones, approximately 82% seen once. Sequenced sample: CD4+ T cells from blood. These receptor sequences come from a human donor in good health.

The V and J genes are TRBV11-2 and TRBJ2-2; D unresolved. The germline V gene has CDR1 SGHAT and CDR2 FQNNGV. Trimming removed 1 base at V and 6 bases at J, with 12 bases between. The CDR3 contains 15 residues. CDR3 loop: CASSLGRSASGELFF. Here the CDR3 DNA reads TGTGCCAGCAGCTTAGGACGGAGTGCCTCCGGGGAGCTGTTTTTT.

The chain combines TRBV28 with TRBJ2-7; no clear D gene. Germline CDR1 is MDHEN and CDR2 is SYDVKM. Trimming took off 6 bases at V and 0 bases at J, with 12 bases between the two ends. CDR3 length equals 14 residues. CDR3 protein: CASSSTLSSYEQYF. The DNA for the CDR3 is TGTGCCAGCAGCAGTACCTTAAGCTCCTACGAGCAGTACTTC.

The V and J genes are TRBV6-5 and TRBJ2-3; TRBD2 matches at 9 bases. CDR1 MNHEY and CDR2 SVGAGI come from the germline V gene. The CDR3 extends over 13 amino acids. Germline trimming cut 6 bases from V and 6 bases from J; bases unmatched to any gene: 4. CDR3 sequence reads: CASSRTSVDTQYF. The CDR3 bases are TGTGCCAGCAGCCGGACTAGCGTGGATACGCAGTATTTT.

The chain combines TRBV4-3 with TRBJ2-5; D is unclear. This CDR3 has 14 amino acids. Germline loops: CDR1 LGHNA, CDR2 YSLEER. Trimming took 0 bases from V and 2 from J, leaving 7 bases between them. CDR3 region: CASSQDWPQETQYF. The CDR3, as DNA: TGCGCCAGCAGCCAAGATTGGCCGCAAGAGACCCAGTACTTC.

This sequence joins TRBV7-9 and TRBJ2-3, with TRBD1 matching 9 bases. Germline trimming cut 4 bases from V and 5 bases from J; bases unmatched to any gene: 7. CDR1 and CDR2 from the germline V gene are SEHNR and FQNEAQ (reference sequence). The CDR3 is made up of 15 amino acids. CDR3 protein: CASSWGDRDKDTQYF. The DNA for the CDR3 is TGTGCCAGCAGCTGGGGGGACAGGGATAAAGATACGCAGTATTTT.

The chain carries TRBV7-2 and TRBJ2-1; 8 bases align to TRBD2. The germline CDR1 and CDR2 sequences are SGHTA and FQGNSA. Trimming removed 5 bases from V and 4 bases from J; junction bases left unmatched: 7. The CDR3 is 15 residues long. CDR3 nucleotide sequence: TGTGCCAGCAGCCCGTCGGGGGGGCAGTACAATGAGCAGTTCTTC. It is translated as CASSPSGGQYNEQFF.

CDR3 sequence reads: CASSLSQGETQYF. The CDR3 DNA reads TGTGCCAGCAGCTTAAGTCAAGGGGAGACCCAGTACTTC. This sequence joins TRBV7-3 and TRBJ2-5, with unresolved D. The CDR3 loop spans 13 amino acids. Trimming took 1 base from V and 5 from J, leaving 8 bases between them. Germline V CDR1 and CDR2: SGHTA, FQGTGA.

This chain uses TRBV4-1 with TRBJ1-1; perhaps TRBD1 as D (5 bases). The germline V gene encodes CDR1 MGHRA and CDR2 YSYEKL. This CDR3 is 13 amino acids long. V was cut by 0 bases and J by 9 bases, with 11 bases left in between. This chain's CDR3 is CASSQDPGLKAFF. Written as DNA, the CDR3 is TGCGCCAGCAGCCAAGATCCAGGGCTAAAAGCTTTCTTT.

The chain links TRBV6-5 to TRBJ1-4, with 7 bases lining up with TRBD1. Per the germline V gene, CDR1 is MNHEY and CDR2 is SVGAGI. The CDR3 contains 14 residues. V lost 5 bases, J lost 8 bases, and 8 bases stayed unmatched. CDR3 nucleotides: TGTGCCAGCAGTCTCCGGGACAGAGGGGAAAAACTGTTTTTT. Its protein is CASSLRDRGEKLFF.

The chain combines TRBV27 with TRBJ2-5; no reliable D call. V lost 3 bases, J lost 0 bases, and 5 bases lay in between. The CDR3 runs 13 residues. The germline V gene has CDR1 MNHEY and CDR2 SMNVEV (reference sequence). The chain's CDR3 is CASSLADQETQYF. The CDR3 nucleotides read TGTGCCAGCAGTTTGGCGGACCAAGAGACCCAGTACTTC.

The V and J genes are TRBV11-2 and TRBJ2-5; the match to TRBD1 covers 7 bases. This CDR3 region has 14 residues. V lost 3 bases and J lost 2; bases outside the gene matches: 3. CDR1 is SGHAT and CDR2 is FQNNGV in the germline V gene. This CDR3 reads CASSFGDRQETQYF. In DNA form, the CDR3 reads TGTGCCAGCAGCTTCGGGGACAGACAAGAGACCCAGTACTTC.

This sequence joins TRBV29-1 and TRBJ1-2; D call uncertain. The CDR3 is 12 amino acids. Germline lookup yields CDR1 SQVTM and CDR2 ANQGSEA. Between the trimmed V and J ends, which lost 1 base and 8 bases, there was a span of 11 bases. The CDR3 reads CSVEGFQTGYTF. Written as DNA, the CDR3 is TGCAGCGTTGAAGGATTCCAAACCGGCTACACCTTC.

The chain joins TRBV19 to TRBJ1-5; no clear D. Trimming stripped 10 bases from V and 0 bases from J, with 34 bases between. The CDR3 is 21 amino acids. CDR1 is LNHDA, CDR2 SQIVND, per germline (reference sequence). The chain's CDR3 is CATTNHRRAQSWSYSNQPQHF. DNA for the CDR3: TGTGCCACTACGAACCACCGGAGGGCACAGTCTTGGTCCTATAGCAATCAGCCCCAGCATTTT.

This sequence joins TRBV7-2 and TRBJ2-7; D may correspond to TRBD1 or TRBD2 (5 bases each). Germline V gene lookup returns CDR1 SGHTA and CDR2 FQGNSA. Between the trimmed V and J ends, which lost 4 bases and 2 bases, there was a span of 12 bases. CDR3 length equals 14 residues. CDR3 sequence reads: CASSSPGPTYEQYF. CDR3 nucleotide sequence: TGTGCCAGCAGCTCCCCGGGACCCACCTACGAGCAGTACTTC.

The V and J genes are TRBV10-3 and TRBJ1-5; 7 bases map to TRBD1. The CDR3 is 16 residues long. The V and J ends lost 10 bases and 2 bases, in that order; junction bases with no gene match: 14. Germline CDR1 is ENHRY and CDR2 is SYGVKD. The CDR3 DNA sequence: TGTGCCACGTCGGGACAGCCAACGGCGGGCAATCAGCCCCAGCATTTT. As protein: CATSGQPTAGNQPQHF.

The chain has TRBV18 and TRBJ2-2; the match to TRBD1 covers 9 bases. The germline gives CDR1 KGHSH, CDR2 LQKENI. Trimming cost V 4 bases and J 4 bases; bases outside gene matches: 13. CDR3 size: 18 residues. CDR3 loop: CASSRILTGGASTGELFF. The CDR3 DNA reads TGTGCCAGCTCACGTATACTAACAGGGGGCGCCAGCACCGGGGAGCTGTTTTTT.

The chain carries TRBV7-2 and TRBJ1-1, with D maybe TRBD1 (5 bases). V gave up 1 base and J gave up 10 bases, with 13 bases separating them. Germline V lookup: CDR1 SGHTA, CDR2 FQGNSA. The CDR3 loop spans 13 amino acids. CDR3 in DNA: TGTGCCAGCAGCTTAGACCCAGGGAGAGGAGCTTTCTTT. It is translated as CASSLDPGRGAFF. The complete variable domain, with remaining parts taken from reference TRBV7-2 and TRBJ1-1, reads GAGVSQSPSNKVTEKGKDVELRCDPISGHTALYWYRQSLGQGLEFLIYFQGNSAPDKSGLPSDRFSAERTGGSVSTLTIQRTQQEDSAVYLCASSLDPGRGAFFGQGTRLTVV.

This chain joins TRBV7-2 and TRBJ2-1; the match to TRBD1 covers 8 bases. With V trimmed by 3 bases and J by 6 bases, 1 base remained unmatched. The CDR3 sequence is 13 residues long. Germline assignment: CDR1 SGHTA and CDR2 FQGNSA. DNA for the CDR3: TGTGCCAGCAGCTTGGACAGGGTCAATGAGCAGTTCTTC. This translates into CASSLDRVNEQFF.

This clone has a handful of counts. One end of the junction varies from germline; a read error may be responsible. CDR3 protein: CASREGALESYEQYF. CDR3 in DNA: TGTGCCAGCAGGGAAGGGGCTCTAGAAAGCTACGAGCAGTACTTC. This sequence joins TRBV2 and TRBJ2-7, with D perhaps TRBD1 (5 bases). Germline V gives CDR1 SNHLY, CDR2 FYNNEI. The CDR3 contains 15 residues.

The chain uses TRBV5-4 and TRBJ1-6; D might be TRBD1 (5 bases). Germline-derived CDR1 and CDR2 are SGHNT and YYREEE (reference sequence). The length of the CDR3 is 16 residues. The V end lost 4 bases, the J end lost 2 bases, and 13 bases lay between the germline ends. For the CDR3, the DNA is TGTGCCAGCAGCACGGCTCAGGGAGCCTATAATTCACCCCTCCACTTT. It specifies CASSTAQGAYNSPLHF. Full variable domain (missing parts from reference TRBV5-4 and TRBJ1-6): ETGVTQSPTHLIKTRGQQVTLRCSSQSGHNTVSWYQQALGQGPQFIFQYYREEENGRGNFPPRFSGLQFPNYSSELNVNALELDDSALYLCASSTAQGAYNSPLHFGNGTRLTVT.

The DNA for the CDR3 is TGTGCCAGCAGCCCTGGGGGACAGGGAGAACAAGAGACCCAGTACTTC. The encoded protein is CASSPGGQGEQETQYF. The chain employs TRBV5-4 and TRBJ2-5; 9 bases align to TRBD1. Germline V gives CDR1 SGHNT, CDR2 YYREEE (reference sequence). The V and J ends lost 4 bases and 2 bases, in that order; junction bases with no gene match: 9. The CDR3 runs to 16 residues.

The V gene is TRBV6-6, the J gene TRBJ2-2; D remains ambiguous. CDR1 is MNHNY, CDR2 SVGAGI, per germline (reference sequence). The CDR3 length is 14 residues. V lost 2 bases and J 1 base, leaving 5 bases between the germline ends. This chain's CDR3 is CASSYVWNTGELFF. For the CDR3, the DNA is TGTGCCAGCAGTTACGTATGGAACACCGGGGAGCTGTTTTTT.

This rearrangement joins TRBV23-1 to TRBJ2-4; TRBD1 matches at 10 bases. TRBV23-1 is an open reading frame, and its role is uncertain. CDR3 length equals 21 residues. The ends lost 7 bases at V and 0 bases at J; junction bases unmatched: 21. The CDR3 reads CASTTQGGDRGSRLAKNIQYF. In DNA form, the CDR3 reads TGCGCCAGCACCACCCAGGGGGGGGACAGGGGTTCACGATTAGCCAAAAACATTCAGTACTTC.